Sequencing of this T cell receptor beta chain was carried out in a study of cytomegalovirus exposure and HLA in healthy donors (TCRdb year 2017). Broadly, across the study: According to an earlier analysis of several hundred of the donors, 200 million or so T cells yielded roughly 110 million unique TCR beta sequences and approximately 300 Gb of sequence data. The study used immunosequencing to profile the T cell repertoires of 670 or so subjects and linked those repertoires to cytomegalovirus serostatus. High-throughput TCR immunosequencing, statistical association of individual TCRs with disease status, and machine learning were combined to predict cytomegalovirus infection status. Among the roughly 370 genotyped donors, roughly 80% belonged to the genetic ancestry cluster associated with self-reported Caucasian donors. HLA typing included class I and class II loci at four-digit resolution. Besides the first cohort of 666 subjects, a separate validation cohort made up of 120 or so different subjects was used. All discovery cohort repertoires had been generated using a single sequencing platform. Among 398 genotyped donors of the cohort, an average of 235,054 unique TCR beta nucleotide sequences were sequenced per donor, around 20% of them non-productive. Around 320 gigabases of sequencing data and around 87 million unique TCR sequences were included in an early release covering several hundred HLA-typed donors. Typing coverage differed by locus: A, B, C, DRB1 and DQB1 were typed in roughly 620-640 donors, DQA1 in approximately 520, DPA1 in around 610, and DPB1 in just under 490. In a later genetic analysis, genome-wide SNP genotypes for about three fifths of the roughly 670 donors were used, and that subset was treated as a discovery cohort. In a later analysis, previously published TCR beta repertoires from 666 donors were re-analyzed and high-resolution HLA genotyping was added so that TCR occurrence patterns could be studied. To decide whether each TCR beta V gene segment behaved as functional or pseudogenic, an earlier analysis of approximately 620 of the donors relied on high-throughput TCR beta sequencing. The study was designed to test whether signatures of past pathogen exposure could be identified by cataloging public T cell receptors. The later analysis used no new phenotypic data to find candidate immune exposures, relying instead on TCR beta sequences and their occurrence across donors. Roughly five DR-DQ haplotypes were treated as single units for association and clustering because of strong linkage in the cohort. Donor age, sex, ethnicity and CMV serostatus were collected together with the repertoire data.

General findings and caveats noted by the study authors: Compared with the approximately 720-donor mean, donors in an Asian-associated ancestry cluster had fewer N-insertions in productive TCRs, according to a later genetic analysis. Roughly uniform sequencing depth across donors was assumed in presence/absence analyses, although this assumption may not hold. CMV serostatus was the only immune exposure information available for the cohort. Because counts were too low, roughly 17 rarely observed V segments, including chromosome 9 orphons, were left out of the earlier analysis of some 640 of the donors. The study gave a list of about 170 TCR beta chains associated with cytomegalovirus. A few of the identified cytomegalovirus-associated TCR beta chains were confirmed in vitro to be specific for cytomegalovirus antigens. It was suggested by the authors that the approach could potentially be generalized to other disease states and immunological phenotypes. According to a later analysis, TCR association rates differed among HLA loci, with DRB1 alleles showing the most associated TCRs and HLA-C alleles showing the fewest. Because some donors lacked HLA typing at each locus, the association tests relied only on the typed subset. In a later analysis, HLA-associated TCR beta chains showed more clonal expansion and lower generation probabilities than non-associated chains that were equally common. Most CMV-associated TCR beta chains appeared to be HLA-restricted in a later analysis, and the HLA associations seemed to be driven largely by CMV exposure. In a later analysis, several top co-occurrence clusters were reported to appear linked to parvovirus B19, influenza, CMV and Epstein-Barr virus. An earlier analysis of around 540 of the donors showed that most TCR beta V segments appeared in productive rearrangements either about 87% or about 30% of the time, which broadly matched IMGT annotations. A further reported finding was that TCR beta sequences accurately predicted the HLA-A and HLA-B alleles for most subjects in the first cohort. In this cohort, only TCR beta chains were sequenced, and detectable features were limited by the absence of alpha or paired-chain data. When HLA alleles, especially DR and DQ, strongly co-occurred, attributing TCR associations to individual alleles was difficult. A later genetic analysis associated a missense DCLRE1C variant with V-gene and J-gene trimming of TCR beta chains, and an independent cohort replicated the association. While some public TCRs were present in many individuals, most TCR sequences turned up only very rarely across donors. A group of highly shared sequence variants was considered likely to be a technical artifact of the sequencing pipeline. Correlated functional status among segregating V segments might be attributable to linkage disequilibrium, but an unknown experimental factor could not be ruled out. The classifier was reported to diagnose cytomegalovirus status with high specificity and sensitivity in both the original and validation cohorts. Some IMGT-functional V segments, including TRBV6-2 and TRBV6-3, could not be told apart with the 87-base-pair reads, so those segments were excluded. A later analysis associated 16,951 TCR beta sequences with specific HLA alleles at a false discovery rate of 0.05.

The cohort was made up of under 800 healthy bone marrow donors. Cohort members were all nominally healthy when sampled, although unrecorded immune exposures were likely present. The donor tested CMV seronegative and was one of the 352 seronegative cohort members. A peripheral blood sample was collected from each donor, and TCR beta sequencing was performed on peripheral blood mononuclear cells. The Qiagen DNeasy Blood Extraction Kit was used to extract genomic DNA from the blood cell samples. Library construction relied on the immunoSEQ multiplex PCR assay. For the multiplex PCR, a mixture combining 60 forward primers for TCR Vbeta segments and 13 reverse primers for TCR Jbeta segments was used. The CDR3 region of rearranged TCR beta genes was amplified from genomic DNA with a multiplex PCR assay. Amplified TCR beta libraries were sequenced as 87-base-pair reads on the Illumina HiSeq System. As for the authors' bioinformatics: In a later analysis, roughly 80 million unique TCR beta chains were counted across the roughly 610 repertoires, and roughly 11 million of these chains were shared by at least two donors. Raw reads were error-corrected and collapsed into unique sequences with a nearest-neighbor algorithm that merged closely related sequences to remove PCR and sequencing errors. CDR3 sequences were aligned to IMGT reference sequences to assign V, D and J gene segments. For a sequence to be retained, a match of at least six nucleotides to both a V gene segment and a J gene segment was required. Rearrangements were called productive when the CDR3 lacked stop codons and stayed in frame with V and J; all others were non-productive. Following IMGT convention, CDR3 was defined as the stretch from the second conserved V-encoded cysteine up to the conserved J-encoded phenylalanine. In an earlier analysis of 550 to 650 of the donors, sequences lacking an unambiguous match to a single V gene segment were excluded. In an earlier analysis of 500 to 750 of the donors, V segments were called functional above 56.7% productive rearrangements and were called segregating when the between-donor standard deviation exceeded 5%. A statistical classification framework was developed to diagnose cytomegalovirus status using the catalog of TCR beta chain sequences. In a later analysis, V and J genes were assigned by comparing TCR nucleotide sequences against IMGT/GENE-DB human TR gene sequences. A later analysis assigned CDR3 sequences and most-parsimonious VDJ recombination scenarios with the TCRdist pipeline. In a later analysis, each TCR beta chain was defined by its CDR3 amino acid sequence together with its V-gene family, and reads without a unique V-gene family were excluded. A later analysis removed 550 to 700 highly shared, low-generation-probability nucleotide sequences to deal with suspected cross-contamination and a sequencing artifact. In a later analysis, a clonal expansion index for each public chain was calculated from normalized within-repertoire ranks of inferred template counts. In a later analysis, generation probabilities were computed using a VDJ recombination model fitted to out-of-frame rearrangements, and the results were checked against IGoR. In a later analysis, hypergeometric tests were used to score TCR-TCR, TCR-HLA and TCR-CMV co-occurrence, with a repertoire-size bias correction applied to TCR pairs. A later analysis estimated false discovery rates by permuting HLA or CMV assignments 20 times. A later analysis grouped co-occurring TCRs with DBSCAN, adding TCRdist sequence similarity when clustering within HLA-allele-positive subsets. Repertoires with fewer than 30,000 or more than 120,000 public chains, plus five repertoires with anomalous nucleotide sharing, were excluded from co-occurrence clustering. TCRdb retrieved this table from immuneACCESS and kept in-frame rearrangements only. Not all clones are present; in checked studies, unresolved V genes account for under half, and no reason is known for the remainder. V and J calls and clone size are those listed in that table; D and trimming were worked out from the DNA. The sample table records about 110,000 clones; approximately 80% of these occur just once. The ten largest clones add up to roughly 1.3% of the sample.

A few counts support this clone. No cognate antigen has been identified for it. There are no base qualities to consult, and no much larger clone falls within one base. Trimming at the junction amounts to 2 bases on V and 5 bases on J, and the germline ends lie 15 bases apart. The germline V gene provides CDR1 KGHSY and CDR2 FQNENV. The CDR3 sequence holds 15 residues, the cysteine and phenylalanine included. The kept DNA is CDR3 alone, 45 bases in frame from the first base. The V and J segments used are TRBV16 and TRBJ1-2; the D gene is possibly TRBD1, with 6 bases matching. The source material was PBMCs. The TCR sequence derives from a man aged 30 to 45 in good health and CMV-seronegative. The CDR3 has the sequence CASSQGTLGAYGYTF. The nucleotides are TGTGCCAGCAGCCAAGGGACACTGGGGGCGTATGGCTACACCTTC.